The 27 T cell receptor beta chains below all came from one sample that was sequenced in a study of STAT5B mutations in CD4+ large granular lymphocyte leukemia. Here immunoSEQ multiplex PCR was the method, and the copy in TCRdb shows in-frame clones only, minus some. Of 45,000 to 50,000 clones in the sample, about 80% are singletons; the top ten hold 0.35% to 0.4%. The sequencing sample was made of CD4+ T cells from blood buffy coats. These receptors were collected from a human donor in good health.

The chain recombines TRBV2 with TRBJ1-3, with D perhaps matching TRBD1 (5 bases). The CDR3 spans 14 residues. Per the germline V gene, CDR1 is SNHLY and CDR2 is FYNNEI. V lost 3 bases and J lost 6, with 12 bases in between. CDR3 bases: TGTGCCAGCAGTGATTCGGGGCCCCTAAACACCATATATTTT. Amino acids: CASSDSGPLNTIYF.

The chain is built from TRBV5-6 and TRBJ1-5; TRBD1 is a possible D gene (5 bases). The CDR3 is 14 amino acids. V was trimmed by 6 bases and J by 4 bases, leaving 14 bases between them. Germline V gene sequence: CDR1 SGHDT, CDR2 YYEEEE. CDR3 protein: CASTIGGTNQPQHF. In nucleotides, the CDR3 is TGTGCCAGCACCATCGGGGGAACTAATCAGCCCCAGCATTTT. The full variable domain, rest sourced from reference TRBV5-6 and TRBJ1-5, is DAGVTQSPTHLIKTRGQQVTLRCSPKSGHDTVSWYQQALGQGPQFIFQYYEEEERQRGNFPDRFSGHQFPNYSSELNVNALLLGDSALYLCASTIGGTNQPQHFGDGTRLSIL.

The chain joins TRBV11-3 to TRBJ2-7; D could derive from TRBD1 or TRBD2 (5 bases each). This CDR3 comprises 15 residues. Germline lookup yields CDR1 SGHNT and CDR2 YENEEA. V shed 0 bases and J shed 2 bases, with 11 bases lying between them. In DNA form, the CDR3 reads TGTGCCAGCAGCTTAGATGGGGGAAAGGCCTACGAGCAGTACTTC. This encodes CASSLDGGKAYEQYF. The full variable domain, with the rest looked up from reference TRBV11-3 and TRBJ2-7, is EAGVVQSPRYKIIEKKQPVAFWCNPISGHNTLYWYLQNLGQGPELLIRYENEEAVDDSQLPKDRFSAERLKGVDSTLKIQPAELGDSAVYLCASSLDGGKAYEQYFGPGTRLTVT.

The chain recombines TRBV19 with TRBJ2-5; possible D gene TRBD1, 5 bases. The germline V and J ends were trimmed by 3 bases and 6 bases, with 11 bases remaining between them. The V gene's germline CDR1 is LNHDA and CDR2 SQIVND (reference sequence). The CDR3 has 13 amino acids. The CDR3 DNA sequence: TGTGCCAGTAGTATGGGCGCAGGGAAGACCCAGTACTTC. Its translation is CASSMGAGKTQYF.

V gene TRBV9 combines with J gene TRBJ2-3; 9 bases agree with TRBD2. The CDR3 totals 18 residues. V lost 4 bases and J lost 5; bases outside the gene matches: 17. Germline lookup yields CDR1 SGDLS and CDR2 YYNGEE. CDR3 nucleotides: TGTGCCAGCAGCCCCCGTGGGGGTAGCGGGAGTGGTAGAGATACGCAGTATTTT. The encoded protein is CASSPRGGSGSGRDTQYF.

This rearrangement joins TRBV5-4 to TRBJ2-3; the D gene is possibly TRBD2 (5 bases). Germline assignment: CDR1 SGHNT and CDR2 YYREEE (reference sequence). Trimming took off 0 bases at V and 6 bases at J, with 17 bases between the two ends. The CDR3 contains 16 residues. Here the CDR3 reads CASSLVASRGIDTQYF. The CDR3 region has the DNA TGTGCCAGCAGCTTGGTAGCTAGCAGAGGGATTGATACGCAGTATTTT.

The DNA for the CDR3 is TGTGCCAGCAGCTCGGTAGCGAGACACAATGAGCAGTTCTTC. It specifies CASSSVARHNEQFF. This chain links TRBV7-9 with TRBJ2-1; a weak D match, TRBD2 (5 bases). Between the trimmed V and J ends, which lost 4 bases and 5 bases, there was a span of 12 bases. CDR1 and CDR2 (germline): SEHNR, FQNEAQ (reference sequence). The CDR3 extends over 14 amino acids.

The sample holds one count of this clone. CDR3 residues: CASSHGVIQGAQRNTIYF. The CDR3, as DNA: TGCGCCAGCAGCCACGGCGTAATACAGGGTGCGCAGAGAAACACCATATATTTT. The chain uses TRBV4-1 and TRBJ1-3; tentative D call: TRBD1 (6 bases). The CDR3 extends over 18 amino acids. V gave up 3 bases and J gave up 5 bases, with 23 bases separating them. The germline V gene encodes CDR1 MGHRA and CDR2 YSYEKL.

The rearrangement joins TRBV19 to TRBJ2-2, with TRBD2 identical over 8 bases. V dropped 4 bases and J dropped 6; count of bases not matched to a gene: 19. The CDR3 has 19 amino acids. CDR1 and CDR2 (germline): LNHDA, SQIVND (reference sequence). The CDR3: CASSTPPGLSRGGAGELFF. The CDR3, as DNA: TGTGCCAGTAGTACCCCCCCCGGGCTGTCCCGGGGGGGGGCCGGGGAGCTGTTTTTT.

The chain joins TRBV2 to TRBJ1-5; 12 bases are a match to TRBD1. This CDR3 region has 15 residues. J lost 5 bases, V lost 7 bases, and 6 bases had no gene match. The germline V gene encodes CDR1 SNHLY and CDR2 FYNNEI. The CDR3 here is CASIRDRGPHQPQHF. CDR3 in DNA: TGTGCCAGCATCCGGGACAGGGGGCCTCATCAGCCCCAGCATTTT.

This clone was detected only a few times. As DNA, the CDR3 is TGCGCCAGCAGCCAACCCCGGACAGGGAACTATGGCTACACCTTC. This translates into CASSQPRTGNYGYTF. The V call is TRBV4-1, the J call TRBJ1-2, with 8 nucleotides matching TRBD1. The CDR3 loop spans 15 amino acids. Trimming at V came to 2 bases and at J to 2 bases, leaving 4 bases not matched to a gene. Germline V gene lookup returns CDR1 MGHRA and CDR2 YSYEKL.

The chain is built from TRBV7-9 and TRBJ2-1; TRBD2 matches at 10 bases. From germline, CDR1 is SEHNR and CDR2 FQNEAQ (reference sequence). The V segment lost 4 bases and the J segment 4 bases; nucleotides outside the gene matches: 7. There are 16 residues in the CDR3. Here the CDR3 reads CASSSRLAGGYNEQFF. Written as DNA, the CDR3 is TGTGCCAGCAGCTCCAGACTAGCGGGTGGTTACAATGAGCAGTTCTTC.

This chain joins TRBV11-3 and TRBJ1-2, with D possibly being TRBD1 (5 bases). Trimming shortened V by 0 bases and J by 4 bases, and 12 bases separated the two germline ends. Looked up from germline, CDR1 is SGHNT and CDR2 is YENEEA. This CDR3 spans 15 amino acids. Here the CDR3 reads CASSLEPGGSYGYTF. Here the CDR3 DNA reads TGTGCCAGCAGCTTAGAACCGGGGGGTTCCTATGGCTACACCTTC. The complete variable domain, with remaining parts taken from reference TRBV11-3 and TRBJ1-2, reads EAGVVQSPRYKIIEKKQPVAFWCNPISGHNTLYWYLQNLGQGPELLIRYENEEAVDDSQLPKDRFSAERLKGVDSTLKIQPAELGDSAVYLCASSLEPGGSYGYTFGSGTRLTVV.

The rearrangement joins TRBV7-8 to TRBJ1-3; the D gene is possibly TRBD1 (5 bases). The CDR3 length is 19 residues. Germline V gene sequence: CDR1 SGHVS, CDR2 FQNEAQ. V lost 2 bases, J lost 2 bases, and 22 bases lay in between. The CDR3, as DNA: TGTGCCAGCAGCTTATTCGGCAGGGAAACGGTACGGGCTGGAAACACCATATATTTT. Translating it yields CASSLFGRETVRAGNTIYF.

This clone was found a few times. The CDR3 loop reads CASTGGSYGYTF. CDR3 nucleotide sequence: TGTGCCAGCACAGGGGGGTCCTATGGCTACACCTTC. The genes are TRBV6-5 and TRBJ1-2; 7 positions match TRBD1. This CDR3 has 12 residues. V shed 7 bases, J shed 4 bases, and the junction held 3 bases outside the gene matches. Germline V lookup: CDR1 MNHEY, CDR2 SVGAGI.

The CDR3, as DNA: TGCGCCAGCAGACAGGGAGACACAGATACGCAGTATTTT. Protein: CASRQGDTDTQYF. The V and J genes are TRBV5-1 and TRBJ2-3, with D perhaps TRBD1 (6 bases). Germline V gene lookup returns CDR1 SGHRS and CDR2 YFSETQ. The CDR3 spans 13 residues. The V and J ends lost 5 bases and 2 bases respectively, with 9 bases between them.

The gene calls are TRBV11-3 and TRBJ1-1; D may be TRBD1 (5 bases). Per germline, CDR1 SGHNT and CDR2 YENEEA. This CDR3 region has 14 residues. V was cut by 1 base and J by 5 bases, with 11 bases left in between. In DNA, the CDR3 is TGTGCCAGCAGCTTAGGAGGGGCGCGGACTGAAGCTTTCTTT. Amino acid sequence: CASSLGGARTEAFF. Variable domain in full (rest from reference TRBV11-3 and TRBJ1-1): EAGVVQSPRYKIIEKKQPVAFWCNPISGHNTLYWYLQNLGQGPELLIRYENEEAVDDSQLPKDRFSAERLKGVDSTLKIQPAELGDSAVYLCASSLGGARTEAFFGQGTRLTVV.

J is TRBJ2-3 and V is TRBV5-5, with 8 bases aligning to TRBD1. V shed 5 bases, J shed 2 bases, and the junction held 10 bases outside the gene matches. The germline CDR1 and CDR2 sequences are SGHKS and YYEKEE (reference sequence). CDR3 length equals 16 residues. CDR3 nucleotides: TGTGCCAGCAGGCAGGGGGCCGGACAGTTCACAGATACGCAGTATTTT. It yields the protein CASRQGAGQFTDTQYF.

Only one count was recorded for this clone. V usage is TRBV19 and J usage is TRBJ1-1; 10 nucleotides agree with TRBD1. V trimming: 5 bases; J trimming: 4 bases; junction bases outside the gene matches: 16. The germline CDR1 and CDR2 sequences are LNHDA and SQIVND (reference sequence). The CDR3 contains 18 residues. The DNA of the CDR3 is TGTGCCAGTAGTCCTACCCCCTCCCGACAGGGGGCGGTCACTGAAGCTTTCTTT. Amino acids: CASSPTPSRQGAVTEAFF.

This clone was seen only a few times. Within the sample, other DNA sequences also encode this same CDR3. CDR3 DNA sequence: TGCGCCAGCAGCTTGGACAGGGGTAATTCACCCCTCCACTTT. This sequence encodes CASSLDRGNSPLHF. The rearrangement joins TRBV5-1 to TRBJ1-6; TRBD1 aligns across 7 bases. J was trimmed by 6 bases and V by 0 bases; bases with no gene match: 0. The germline gives CDR1 SGHRS, CDR2 YFSETQ. The CDR3 has 14 residues.

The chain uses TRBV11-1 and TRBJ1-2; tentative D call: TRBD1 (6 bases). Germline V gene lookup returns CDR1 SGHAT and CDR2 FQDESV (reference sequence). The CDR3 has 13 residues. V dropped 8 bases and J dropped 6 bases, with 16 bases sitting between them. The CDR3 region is CASGTGNRHGYTF. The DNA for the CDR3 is TGTGCCAGCGGAACAGGGAATCGACATGGCTACACCTTC.

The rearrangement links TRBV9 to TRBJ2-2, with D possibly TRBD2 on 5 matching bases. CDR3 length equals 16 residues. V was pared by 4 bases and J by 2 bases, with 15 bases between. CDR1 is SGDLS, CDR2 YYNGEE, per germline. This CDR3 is CASSPFGGRNTGELFF. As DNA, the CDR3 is TGTGCCAGCAGCCCCTTCGGAGGCCGCAACACCGGGGAGCTGTTTTTT.

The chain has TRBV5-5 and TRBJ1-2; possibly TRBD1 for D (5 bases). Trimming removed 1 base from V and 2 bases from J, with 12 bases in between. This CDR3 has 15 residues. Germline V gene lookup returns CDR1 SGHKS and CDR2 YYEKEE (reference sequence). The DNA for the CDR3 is TGTGCCAGCAGCTTGCAGGGCTTCGCGAACTATGGCTACACCTTC. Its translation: CASSLQGFANYGYTF. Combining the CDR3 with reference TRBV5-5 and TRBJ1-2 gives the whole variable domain DAGVTQSPTHLIKTRGQQVTLRCSPISGHKSVSWYQQVLGQGPQFIFQYYEKEERGRGNFPDRFSARQFPNYSSELNVNALLLGDSALYLCASSLQGFANYGYTFGSGTRLTVV.

The CDR3 DNA follows: TGTGCCAGCGGAAGACTAGCGGGGGGGCCCCGTGAGCAGTTCTTC. Amino acids: CASGRLAGGPREQFF. The genes are TRBV2 and TRBJ2-1; 14 bases line up with TRBD2. CDR1 is SNHLY, CDR2 FYNNEI, per germline. J gave up 9 bases and V 8 bases, and 9 bases lay outside the gene matches. The CDR3 contains 15 residues.

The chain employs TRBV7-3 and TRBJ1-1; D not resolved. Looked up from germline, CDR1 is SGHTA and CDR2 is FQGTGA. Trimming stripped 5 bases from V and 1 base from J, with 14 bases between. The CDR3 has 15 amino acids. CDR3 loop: CASSPAGGKNTEAFF. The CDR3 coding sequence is TGTGCCAGCAGCCCCGCCGGTGGGAAGAACACTGAAGCTTTCTTT.

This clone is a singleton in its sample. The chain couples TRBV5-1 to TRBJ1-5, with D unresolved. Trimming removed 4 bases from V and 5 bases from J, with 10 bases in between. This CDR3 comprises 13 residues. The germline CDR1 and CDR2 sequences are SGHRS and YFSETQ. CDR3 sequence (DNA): TGCGCCAGCAGCCAGACGGGCGATCAGCCCCAGCATTTT. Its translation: CASSQTGDQPQHF.

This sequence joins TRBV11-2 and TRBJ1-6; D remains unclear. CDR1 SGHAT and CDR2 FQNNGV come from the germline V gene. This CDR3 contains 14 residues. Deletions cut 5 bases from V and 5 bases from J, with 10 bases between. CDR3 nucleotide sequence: TGTGCCAGCAGCAAACGGGTAGATAATTCACCCCTCCACTTT. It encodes CASSKRVDNSPLHF.